This entry describes one T cell receptor (beta chain). What it binds is not known. Method: immunoSEQ multiplex PCR; TCRdb's copy keeps in-frame clones and lacks some. The sample lists about 1,800,000 clones, about 95% occurring once. CD45RO-negative cells were positively selected for CCR7, leaving out terminally differentiated effector memory CD45RA+ cells. These data belong to a study of shared clonotypes between healthy human individuals. Study observations and caveats: Non-shared clonotypes displayed generation probabilities falling below those of clonotypes present in all four donors. Memory subsets generally showed smaller estimated richness than naive subsets did. About 5% of naive CD4 clonotypes were shared across four donors.

CDR1 is LNHDA, CDR2 SQIVND, per germline (reference sequence). The germline V and J ends were trimmed by 3 bases and 0 bases, with 8 bases remaining between them. The CDR3 extends over 14 amino acids. Material: naive CD8+ T cells sorted from blood. The chain is built from TRBV19 and TRBJ1-1, with D unresolved. The TCR comes from a man younger than 30 in good health. The CDR3 reads CASSIGELNTEAFF. In DNA, the CDR3 is TGTGCCAGTAGTATCGGAGAATTGAACACTGAAGCTTTCTTT.